Reported below is one T cell receptor (beta chain). The antigen remains undetermined. This sample was included in a study of vaccination effects on CD4 cells after COVID-19. Assay used: immunoSEQ multiplex PCR; TCRdb lists only in-frame clones, some missing. The repertoire includes about 30,000 clones, about 73% of them detected once, and 17% sits in the top ten. The CDR3 extends over 15 amino acids. The ends were cut back, 3 bases at V and 4 bases at J, with 14 bases in the middle. Germline CDR1 is SGHRS and CDR2 is YFSETQ. CD4+ T cells specific for antigen were expanded with viral peptide pools by the ViraFEST assay before sequencing. At the end of more than 8 days of culture, CD4+ T cells were isolated. Subjects were given two BNT162b2 or mRNA-1273 vaccine doses. Peptides at about 9.9 ug/ml and IL-2 at 9 to 10 IU/ml were added to some 2 million PBMC per well.

The chain employs TRBV5-1 and TRBJ2-1; D is perhaps TRBD1 (6 bases). This sequence was found in a human donor who received a COVID-19 vaccine. The input for sequencing was CD4+ T cells from PBMCs cultured with HCoV-OC43 spike peptides, taken after COVID-19 vaccination. Stated subset: HCoV-OC43 spike overlapping peptide pool stimulation. CDR3 region: CASSSDSAPYNEQFF. Written as DNA, the CDR3 is TGCGCCAGCAGCTCGGACAGTGCCCCTTACAATGAGCAGTTCTTC. The full variable domain, with the rest looked up from reference TRBV5-1 and TRBJ2-1, is KAGVTQTPRYLIKTRGQQVTLSCSPISGHRSVSWYQQTPGQGLQFLFEYFSETQRNKGNFPGRFSGRQFSNSRSEMNVSTLELGDSALYLCASSSDSAPYNEQFFGPGTRLTVL.